Sequencing of this TCR beta chain was carried out in a study of T-cell reconstitution after alpha-beta-depleted transplantation in children. Study results and caveats: Alpha-beta T cells about two months after transplant reportedly derived from several hundred expanded graft clones.

J lost 4 bases, V lost 7 bases, and 4 bases had no gene match. CDR3 length: 13 residues. Germline V gene lookup returns CDR1 SQVTM and CDR2 ANQGSEA. This clonotype was found many times. Its target is not known. A library of TCRbeta sequences, prepared with unique molecular identifiers, was generated. MiXCR, run by TCRdb on the PCR reads, gives a single entry per CDR3 protein. This sample has some 310,000 distinct CDR3 sequences; approximately 23% occur once, and the top ten carry 11%. The chain has TRBV29-1 and TRBJ2-1; TRBD1 matches at 10 bases. The material sequenced was PBMCs, mostly from graft donor cells, taken 180 days after TCRalphabeta/CD19-depleted stem cell transplant. This TCR was recovered from a male patient younger than 18 who had a stem cell transplant for acute lymphoblastic leukemia, so the T cells may come from the graft donor. CDR3: CSAAGQGYNEQFF. The CDR3, as DNA: TGCAGCGCAGCGGGACAGGGGTACAATGAGCAGTTCTTC.